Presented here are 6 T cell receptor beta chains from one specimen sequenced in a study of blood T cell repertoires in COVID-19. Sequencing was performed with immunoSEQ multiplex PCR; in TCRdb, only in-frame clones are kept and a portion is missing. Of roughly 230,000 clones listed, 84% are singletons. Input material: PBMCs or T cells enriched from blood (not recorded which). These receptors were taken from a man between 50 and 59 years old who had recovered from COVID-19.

CDR3 sequence (DNA): TGTGCCACCCGCCCCGACAGGGGGGGAAGCTACGAGCAGTACTTC. It codes for CATRPDRGGSYEQYF. The V gene is TRBV15, the J gene TRBJ2-7, with 9 bases that match TRBD1. The CDR3 is 15 residues long. The V gene end was trimmed by 8 bases and the J gene end by 3 bases; junction bases not matched to a gene: 11. Germline V gene lookup returns CDR1 LNHNV and CDR2 YYDKDF (reference sequence).

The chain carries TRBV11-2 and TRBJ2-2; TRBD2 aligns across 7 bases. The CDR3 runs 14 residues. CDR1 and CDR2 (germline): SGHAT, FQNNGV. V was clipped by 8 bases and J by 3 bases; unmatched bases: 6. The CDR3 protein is CASGLGRDTGELFF. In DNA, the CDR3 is TGTGCCAGCGGACTAGGGAGGGACACCGGGGAGCTGTTTTTT.

The CDR3, as DNA: TGTGCTAGTGGTTTGGGACTAGCAAACGGTGAGACCCAGTACTTC. It translates to CASGLGLANGETQYF. The chain uses TRBV12-5 and TRBJ2-5; 7 nucleotides align to TRBD2. The CDR3 contains 15 residues. The germline V gene has CDR1 LGHNT and CDR2 FRNRAP. With 1 base clipped from V and 5 bases from J, the junction kept 7 bases outside the gene matches.

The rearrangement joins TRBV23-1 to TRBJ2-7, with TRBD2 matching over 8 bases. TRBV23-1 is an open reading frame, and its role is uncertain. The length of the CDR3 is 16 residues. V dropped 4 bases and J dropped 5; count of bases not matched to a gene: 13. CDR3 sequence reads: CASSRVMREEGDEQYF. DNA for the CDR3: TGCGCCAGCAGTCGGGTTATGCGGGAGGAAGGGGACGAGCAGTACTTC.

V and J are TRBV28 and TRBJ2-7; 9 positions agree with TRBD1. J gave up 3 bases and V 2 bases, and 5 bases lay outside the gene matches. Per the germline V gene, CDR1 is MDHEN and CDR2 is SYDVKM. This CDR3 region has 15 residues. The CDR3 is CASSLGTGRGYEQYF. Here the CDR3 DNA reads TGTGCCAGCAGTTTAGGGACAGGGAGGGGCTACGAGCAGTACTTC.

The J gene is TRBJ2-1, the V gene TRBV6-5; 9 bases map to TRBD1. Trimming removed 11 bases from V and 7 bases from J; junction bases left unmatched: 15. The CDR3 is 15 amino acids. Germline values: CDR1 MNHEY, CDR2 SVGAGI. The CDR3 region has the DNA TGTGCCGGGAAACCTACGGGGACAGGGTGGAATGAGCAGTTCTTC. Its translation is CAGKPTGTGWNEQFF.